Detailed here is one T cell receptor (beta chain). Its antigen is not known. The sample is drawn from a study of OX40 agonist ivuxolimab in advanced cancers. General observations from the study: Relative to CD4+, CD8+ T cells held more expanded clones on average.

Profiling relied on immunoSEQ multiplex PCR, and the TCRdb table lists in-frame clones only, not all of them. The sample lists under 90,000 clones, over 85% seen once, with 0.32% in the top ten. Here the sequenced sample was CD4+ or CD8+ T cells sorted from blood, taken in a trial of the OX40 agonist ivuxolimab. This clonotype was sampled from an adult with an advanced solid tumor such as melanoma, head and neck, liver or kidney cancer.

CDR3 protein: CASSAISGERGAYEQYF. CDR3 sequence (DNA): TGTGCCAGCAGCGCCATATCAGGGGAAAGAGGAGCCTACGAGCAGTACTTC. The gene calls are TRBV7-9 and TRBJ2-7; tentatively, D is TRBD1 (6 bases). Trimming took off 5 bases at V and 2 bases at J, with 22 bases between the two ends. Germline values: CDR1 SEHNR, CDR2 FQNEAQ (reference sequence). The CDR3 sequence is 17 residues long.